This T cell receptor (beta chain) was documented in a study of T-cell reconstitution after alpha-beta-depleted transplantation in children. Researchers prepared the TCRbeta library using unique molecular identifiers, the study reports. TCRdb reanalysed the PCR reads using MiXCR and keeps one entry per CDR3 protein. The repertoire holds about 500,000 distinct CDR3 sequences, around a third seen once, with 2% to 2.5% in the top ten. This clonotype is a singleton in its sample. V lost 3 bases to trimming and J lost 6 bases, with 9 bases between them. The CDR3 covers 12 residues. This specimen was PBMCs from the stem cell graft donor, taken from the stem cell graft. The source of this sequence is a human donor who donated a stem cell graft to a child with aplastic anemia. The chain joins TRBV12-3 or TRBV12-4 to TRBJ2-7; no clear D. CDR3 protein: CASSFSRLEQYF. The CDR3 nucleotides read TGTGCCAGCAGTTTTTCCCGTCTCGAGCAGTACTTC.